This TCR beta chain was obtained from a study of tumor and adjacent non-tumor tissue in lung cancer. About the study: Aged roughly 30 to 85 years, patients included 9 to 11 men and 4 to 6 women with stage I to III disease.

The template was RNA from unsorted bulk tissue. Comments on this clonotype: Its antigen remains unknown. Sequence at one end of the junction differs from germline and may be a read error.

The study's findings and limits: Compared with tumor, normal lung showed significantly lower TCR diversity.

A modified ARM-PCR protocol with three rounds of nested PCR amplified TCRbeta. TCRdb analysed the multiplex PCR reads with MiXCR anew, one entry per CDR3 protein. This sample carries 100,000 to 120,000 distinct CDR3 sequences, 84% of them seen once, and the ten largest clones take approximately 22%. The CDR3 is made up of 16 amino acids. The germline V gene has CDR1 MNHEY and CDR2 SVGAGI. This chain uses TRBV6-5 with TRBJ2-1, with 7 bases lining up with TRBD2. The TCR sequence derives from a man in his 70s with non-small cell lung cancer. What was sequenced was lung tumor tissue. Written as DNA, the CDR3 is TGTGCCAACAGTTACGTCGGCGGGAGAAGGGGCAATAAGCACTTCTTC. Its translation is CANSYVGGRRGNKHFF.